Each of the 7 T cell receptor beta chains below was sequenced from the same sample in a study of response to subunit inactivated influenza vaccine. TCRdb recomputed calls from the RT-PCR reads with MiXCR, one row per CDR3 protein. This sample has some 540,000 distinct CDR3 sequences; 20% to 25% occur once, and the top ten carry 2.8%. The same data also went into a second study, on T cells expressing NK-cell markers. Turning to that study: As the method of synthesis, 5'RACE template switching with UMIs yielded TCR beta cDNA.

The material was CD4+ T cells sorted from PBMCs, obtained less than 13 days after vaccination. The source of these receptors is a middle-aged man who received an inactivated influenza vaccine.

V and J are TRBV20-1 and TRBJ1-1, with D possibly being TRBD1 (5 bases). Germline CDR1 and CDR2: DFQATT and SNEGSKA (reference sequence). This CDR3 has 16 amino acids. V lost 1 base to trimming and J lost 4 bases, with 19 bases between them. This CDR3 reads CSARAPTPTGGTEAFF. Here the CDR3 DNA reads TGCAGTGCTAGAGCCCCGACCCCCACCGGGGGCACTGAAGCTTTCTTT.

This clonotype was seen a single time. This chain joins TRBV6-1 and TRBJ2-1; 10 positions agree with TRBD2. This CDR3 has 14 amino acids. Germline CDR1 and CDR2: MNHNS and SASEGT. The ends lost 4 bases at V and 7 bases at J; junction bases unmatched: 4. CDR3 region: CASSVSGGENEQFF. The CDR3 coding sequence is TGTGCCAGCAGTGTAAGCGGGGGGGAGAATGAGCAGTTCTTC.

The table lists this clonotype with many counts. The rearrangement uses TRBV7-2 and TRBJ1-2; D perhaps matches TRBD1 (5 bases). The CDR3 contains 15 residues. V lost 4 bases and J 7 bases, leaving 19 bases between the germline ends. Germline V CDR1 and CDR2: SGHTA, FQGNSA. The chain's CDR3 is CASSSAQGFLSGYTF. In DNA form, the CDR3 reads TGTGCCAGCAGCTCAGCGCAGGGATTCCTTTCTGGCTACACCTTC.

The chain recombines TRBV7-9 with TRBJ2-1; TRBD2 matches at 12 bases. In germline, CDR1 is SEHNR, CDR2 FQNEAQ (reference sequence). The CDR3 is made up of 15 amino acids. The junction had 8 bases not matched to a gene; V was cut back by 5 bases and J by 9 bases. The CDR3 region is CASSQTSGSFGEQFF. Written as DNA, the CDR3 is TGTGCCAGCAGCCAGACTAGCGGGAGTTTCGGTGAGCAGTTCTTC.

This clonotype has more than one count but fewer than ten. The chain couples TRBV14 to TRBJ2-2, with D maybe TRBD1 (7 bases). With 3 bases removed from V and 4 bases from J, the gap between germline ends came to 18 bases. Germline loops: CDR1 SGHDN, CDR2 FVKESK. The length of the CDR3 is 17 residues. CDR3 bases: TGTGCCAGCAGCCACCGAGACAGGGACTGGTCCACCGGGGAGCTGTTTTTT. This gives the protein CASSHRDRDWSTGELFF.

This sequence joins TRBV5-1 and TRBJ2-7, with D perhaps TRBD2 (5 bases). V was trimmed by 0 bases and J by 1 base, leaving 11 bases between them. Germline V gene lookup returns CDR1 SGHRS and CDR2 YFSETQ. The CDR3 contains 15 residues. The DNA for the CDR3 is TGCGCCAGCAGCTTGGGTCGCGGACTTTCCTACGAGCAGTACTTC. Amino acids: CASSLGRGLSYEQYF. The complete variable domain, with remaining parts taken from reference TRBV5-1 and TRBJ2-7, reads KAGVTQTPRYLIKTRGQQVTLSCSPISGHRSVSWYQQTPGQGLQFLFEYFSETQRNKGNFPGRFSGRQFSNSRSEMNVSTLELGDSALYLCASSLGRGLSYEQYFGPGTRLTVT.

The V call is TRBV5-1, the J call TRBJ1-2, with a tentative D call TRBD1 (5 bases). V lost 3 bases and J lost 3, with 12 bases in between. Germline CDR1 is SGHRS and CDR2 is YFSETQ. This CDR3 spans 14 amino acids. Here the CDR3 DNA reads TGCGCCAGCAGCTCAAGTGGACAAGACTATGGCTACACCTTC. This sequence encodes CASSSSGQDYGYTF.